This T cell receptor (beta chain) was profiled in a study of T cell responses to AZD1222 COVID-19 vaccine (dated by TCRdb to the early 2020s). In terms of the full investigation: AZD1222 recipients given second doses at about 4 weeks or at about 12 weeks were pooled, since spike-specific TCR depth and breadth were not found to differ between the two schedules. A total of approximately 230 trial participants underwent TCR sequencing, of whom approximately 210 received two doses of AZD1222 and approximately 25 received two doses of the MenACWY control vaccine. Trial participants were enrolled by age into 18-55, 56-69 and 70-plus year subgroups, with 148, 28 and 57 TCR-sequenced participants respectively. Results and caveats for the whole study, not just this receptor: Most participants were white British and females outnumbered males, and the authors suggested that clonal diversity may have been underestimated. Spike-specific TCR breadth and depth rose significantly after two AZD1222 doses compared with day 0 and with MenACWY recipients. Because no day 14 peak-response samples were available, repertoires were characterized only after the peak T cell response. CD4 TCRs associated with the vaccine covered the entire spike protein, and the dominant responses were in regions 160-218 and 743-854. The 56-69-year group was small, and its depth increase did not reach significance, likely because of low power. Conclusions about previously exposed vaccinees were limited because only six AZD1222 recipients were SARS-CoV-2 seropositive at baseline. Reportedly, close to half of the unique spike-specific TCRs recognized epitopes lying outside the regions that are mutated in the B.1.351 and B.1.1.7 variants.

The CDR3, from cysteine to phenylalanine, totals 12 residues. Solely the CDR3 DNA is kept, with 36 bases framed from the first base. V has 10 bases trimmed and J has 4 bases trimmed; junction bases matching no gene number 4. CDR1 and CDR2 were assigned from the germline V gene as SNHLY and FYNNEI. Reading the label with the study, this specimen's time point is: baseline before first vaccination. Vaccinee samples came from UK trials COV001 and COV002, including a single-blind randomized controlled phase 2/3 trial of AZD1222 (ChAdOx1 nCoV-19) in healthy adults. Trial participant PBMC samples were collected at day 0 and day 28 after the second dose for TCRbeta chain sequencing. The CDR3 regions of human TCRbeta chains were subjected to immunosequencing. Per the source publication's procedure: Repertoire TCRs were matched against a reference library of SARS-CoV-2-specific TCRs generated with the MIRA antigen-specificity platform. Breadth meant the fraction of unique TCRs that were SARS-CoV-2-associated, whereas depth meant the fraction of total T cells that were SARS-CoV-2-associated. Using the MIRA data, every spike-specific TCR was mapped to the spike region that the TCR reacted to and assigned to either a CD4 or a CD8 class. Log10-transformed breadth and depth values were compared by one-way ANOVA with Sidak's multiple comparisons tests. TCRdb stores this immuneACCESS table with in-frame sequences only. Part of the clones is absent; in the studies checked, under half of the shortfall reflects unresolved V genes, and no reason is known for the rest. V, J and clone size are those of that table, while D and trimming were read from the DNA. The table for this sample lists about 86,000 clones; about 78% of them were counted only once. The biggest ten clones account for roughly 20% of the sample.

Concerning this clone: Which antigen it targets is not known. No base quality values were provided; no much bigger clone lies one nucleotide off.

The V gene is TRBV2 and the J gene is TRBJ2-1, with 7 bases aligning to TRBD1. Sample: peripheral blood, taken on day 0 of AZD1222 vaccination. This TCR derives from an adult in good health. At the DNA level, the sequence is TGTGCCACCCTACAGGGGTACAATGAGCAGTTCTTC. This yields the protein CATLQGYNEQFF.